Sequencing of this T cell receptor (beta chain) was carried out in a study of T cell responses to AZD1222 COVID-19 vaccine. Here immunoSEQ multiplex PCR was the method, and the copy in TCRdb shows in-frame clones only, minus some. This table has 100,000 to 150,000 clones, more than 75% appearing once. Germline V gene lookup returns CDR1 SGHAT and CDR2 FQNNGV. This CDR3 is 18 amino acids long. V lost 4 bases and J lost 4, with 23 bases in between. Notes on the study in general: Once two AZD1222 doses were given, Spike-specific TCR breadth and depth went up. Nearly half of unique spike-specific TCRs reportedly avoided B.1.351 and B.1.1.7 mutated regions.

Details on this clone: Its specificity is unknown.

The sequence came from an adult in good health. The sequences come from peripheral blood, collected on day 0 of AZD1222 vaccination. The V gene is TRBV11-2, the J gene TRBJ2-1; a possible D gene is TRBD2 (7 bases). This chain's CDR3 is CASSSRGRDSRGYNEQFF. CDR3 coding DNA: TGTGCCAGCAGCTCTAGGGGGAGGGATTCACGCGGATACAATGAGCAGTTCTTC.